Listed below are T cell receptor beta chains from one sample, sequenced in a study of blood T cells in healthy people across ages. TCRdb fed the 5' RACE reads into MiXCR, producing one record per CDR3 protein. Altogether approximately 730,000 distinct CDR3 sequences are present, approximately 55% being singletons, with the ten largest covering about 42%. The sequenced material came from blood. The receptors originated from a man older than 75 in good health. The CDR3 runs from the conserved cysteine through the conserved F or W. The D gene is left open where the match is weak. Size tells how often a clone was seen (once, few, many) or the class of an expanded clone, and some rows leave it out.

D	size	V	J	CDR3	DNA
TRBD2	few	TRBV5-1	TRBJ2-7	CASSLPLPGLAGAGSYEQYF	TGCGCCAGCAGCTTGCCCCTACCGGGACTAGCGGGAGCGGGGTCCTACGAGCAGTACTTC
NA	NA	TRBV28	TRBJ2-1	CASSLRAGHYNEQFF	TGTGCCAGCAGTTTAAGGGCGGGGCATTACAATGAGCAGTTCTTC
TRBD1	NA	TRBV6-1	TRBJ2-2	CASTQTRAGGCTGELFF	TGTGCCAGCACCCAAACGAGGGCAGGGGGCTGCACCGGGGAGCTGTTTTTT
NA	NA	TRBV29-1	TRBJ1-2	CSVEAWGGVYGYTF	TGCAGCGTTGAAGCCTGGGGGGGCGTCTATGGCTACACCTTC
NA	few	TRBV7-9	TRBJ2-5	CASNQRSQETQYF	TGTGCCAGCAACCAGCGGTCCCAAGAGACCCAGTACTTC
NA	NA	TRBV27	TRBJ1-1	CASSLSQGSMNTEAFF	TGTGCCAGCAGTTTATCACAAGGGTCCATGAACACTGAAGCTTTCTTT
TRBD1	NA	TRBV30	TRBJ1-5	CAWSAGGGQPQHF	TGTGCCTGGAGTGCAGGGGGCGGGCAGCCCCAGCATTTT
NA	NA	TRBV20-1	TRBJ1-6	CSARRDISSPLHF	TGCAGTGCTAGAAGGGACATAAGCTCACCCCTCCACTTT
TRBD1	few	TRBV2	TRBJ1-2	CASRQGANGYTF	TGTGCCAGTAGACAGGGGGCGAATGGCTACACCTTC
NA	NA	TRBV9	TRBJ2-7	CASSEGGRGSSYNEQYF	TGTGCCAGCAGCGAGGGGGGTAGGGGTAGCTCCTACAATGAGCAGTACTTC
TRBD2	NA	TRBV2	TRBJ2-3	CASSVQGTSADTQYF	TGTGCCAGCAGTGTCCAGGGGACTAGCGCAGATACGCAGTATTTT
TRBD2	NA	TRBV7-2	TRBJ2-5	CASSLVVSGTREQYF	TGTGCCAGCAGCTTAGTCGTTAGCGGGACGAGAGAGCAGTACTTC
TRBD2	NA	TRBV28	TRBJ2-7	CASTPPGGSLYEQYF	TGTGCCAGCACACCGCCCGGGGGGAGTCTCTACGAGCAGTACTTC
NA	many	TRBV21-1	TRBJ2-7	CASSKARPSSRRGPGTYEQYF	TGTGCCAGCAGCAAAGCGCGCCCGTCCTCGCGGAGGGGACCCGGAACCTACGAGCAGTACTTC
TRBD1	NA	TRBV20-1	TRBJ2-5	CSARGRDRELETQYF	TGCAGTGCTAGAGGCCGGGACAGAGAATTAGAGACCCAGTACTTC
NA	few	TRBV3-1	TRBJ2-5	CASSLPELRETQYF	TGTGCCAGCAGCTTGCCAGAACTTCGGGAGACCCAGTACTTC
NA	NA	TRBV3-1	TRBJ2-1	CASSQAFPGYPFF	TGTGCCAGCAGCCAAGCTTTCCCCGGATACCCGTTCTTC
TRBD2	few	TRBV14	TRBJ2-3	CASSAGNTQYF	TGTGCCAGCTCAGCGGGGAATACGCAGTATTTT
NA	NA	TRBV5-1	TRBJ1-2	CASSPAGRTYGYTF	TGCGCCAGCAGCCCCGCAGGGAGAACCTATGGCTACACCTTC
NA	NA	TRBV6-1	TRBJ1-2	CACSEASQTRSYTF	TGTGCCTGCAGTGAAGCAAGCCAGACAAGGAGCTACACCTTC
NA	NA	TRBV4-2	TRBJ2-1	CASSPQLNEQFF	TGTGCCAGCAGCCCGCAGTTAAATGAGCAGTTCTTC
NA	NA	TRBV4-1	TRBJ2-1	CASRGLKGNEQFF	TGCGCCAGTCGGGGTTTAAAGGGCAATGAGCAGTTCTTC
NA	few	TRBV5-1	TRBJ2-7	CASSPNPVPPHEQYF	TGCGCCAGCAGCCCTAATCCAGTGCCCCCTCACGAGCAGTACTTC
TRBD1	NA	TRBV18	TRBJ1-2	CASSGTTGGYGYTF	TGTGCCAGCTCTGGAACGACAGGGGGATATGGCTACACCTTC
NA	NA	TRBV20-1	TRBJ2-1	CSARAGTGDYNEQFF	TGCAGTGCAAGAGCCGGGACTGGGGACTACAATGAGCAGTTCTTC
NA	NA	TRBV20-1	TRBJ2-7	CSARDSGAGGSYEQYF	TGCAGTGCTAGAGATAGCGGGGCAGGGGGTTCCTACGAGCAGTACTTC
NA	few	TRBV11-2	TRBJ2-5	CASSPLGGGVQETQYF	TGTGCCAGCAGCCCCCTCGGAGGGGGGGTTCAAGAGACCCAGTACTTC
TRBD1	NA	TRBV28	TRBJ2-5	CASSLILTGAQETQYF	TGTGCCAGCAGTTTAATATTGACAGGGGCCCAAGAGACCCAGTACTTC
NA	NA	TRBV29-1	TRBJ1-2	CSGRGPYGYTF	TGCAGTGGGAGGGGTCCCTATGGCTACACCTTC
NA	NA	TRBV12-3/TRBV12-4	TRBJ1-2	CASSQVGSGYTF	TGTGCCAGCAGTCAGGTGGGGAGTGGCTACACCTTC
TRBD2	few	TRBV6-1	TRBJ2-7	CASSERGRFYEQYF	TGTGCCAGCAGTGAACGCGGGAGGTTCTACGAGCAGTACTTC
NA	NA	TRBV14	TRBJ2-1	CASSLLGDPYPEQFF	TGTGCCAGCAGCCTCCTAGGAGATCCGTATCCTGAGCAGTTCTTC
NA	NA	TRBV28	TRBJ2-7	CASSDQRDEQYF	TGTGCCAGCAGTGACCAGCGGGACGAGCAGTACTTC
NA	NA	TRBV18	TRBJ2-3	CASSPAGTDTQYF	TGTGCCAGCTCACCAGCCGGCACAGATACGCAGTATTTT
NA	NA	TRBV28	TRBJ2-1	CASSPGRQSSYNEQFF	TGTGCCAGCAGTCCTGGACGGCAGAGCTCCTACAATGAGCAGTTCTTC
NA	NA	TRBV7-2	TRBJ2-2	CASSSDTTSLNTGELFF	TGTGCCAGCAGCTCCGATACAACTAGCCTGAACACCGGGGAGCTGTTTTTT
NA	NA	TRBV20-1	TRBJ2-5	CSATRRRVQETQYF	TGCAGTGCTACCCGGCGTAGAGTCCAAGAGACCCAGTACTTC
TRBD1	NA	TRBV29-1	TRBJ2-7	CSVAGTGTNNEQYF	TGCAGCGTCGCAGGGACAGGGACTAACAACGAGCAGTACTTC
NA	NA	TRBV12-5	TRBJ2-1	CASGLVKRHEQFF	TGTGCTAGTGGTTTGGTTAAGAGGCATGAGCAGTTCTTC
NA	few	TRBV21-1	TRBJ2-1	CASSKEPDRTTDEQFF	TGTGCCAGCAGCAAAGAGCCCGACAGGACCACTGATGAGCAGTTCTTC
TRBD1	NA	TRBV5-1	TRBJ2-3	CACSPSGTGGTDTQYF	TGCGCCTGCAGCCCTTCGGGGACAGGGGGCACAGATACGCAGTATTTT
TRBD2	NA	TRBV20-1	TRBJ2-5	CSARDQRGQKETQYF	TGCAGTGCTAGAGATCAGCGGGGCCAAAAAGAGACCCAGTACTTC
TRBD2	NA	TRBV6-7	TRBJ2-7	CASRTLAGVFEQYF	TGTGCCAGCAGAACTCTAGCGGGAGTTTTCGAGCAGTACTTC
NA	NA	TRBV29-1	TRBJ1-1	CSARDILNTEAFF	TGCAGCGCCCGGGACATATTGAACACTGAAGCTTTCTTT
NA	NA	TRBV10-3	TRBJ1-1	CAISGGADTEAFF	TGTGCCATCAGCGGCGGGGCAGACACTGAAGCTTTCTTT
TRBD1	NA	TRBV5-1	TRBJ1-3	CASSFEGATGNTIYF	TGCGCCAGCAGCTTCGAGGGGGCCACCGGAAACACCATATATTTT
NA	NA	TRBV21-1	TRBJ2-6	CASSKVGTVASGANVLTF	NA
TRBD2	NA	TRBV11-1	TRBJ2-3	CASSTRETDTQYF	TGTGCCAGCAGCACGCGGGAGACAGATACGCAGTATTTT
NA	NA	TRBV20-1	TRBJ2-5	CSALGGAQETQYF	TGCAGTGCCCTAGGCGGTGCCCAAGAGACCCAGTACTTC
NA	NA	TRBV2	TRBJ2-7	CASRPPNPYEQYF	TGTGCCAGCAGACCACCCAACCCGTACGAGCAGTACTTC